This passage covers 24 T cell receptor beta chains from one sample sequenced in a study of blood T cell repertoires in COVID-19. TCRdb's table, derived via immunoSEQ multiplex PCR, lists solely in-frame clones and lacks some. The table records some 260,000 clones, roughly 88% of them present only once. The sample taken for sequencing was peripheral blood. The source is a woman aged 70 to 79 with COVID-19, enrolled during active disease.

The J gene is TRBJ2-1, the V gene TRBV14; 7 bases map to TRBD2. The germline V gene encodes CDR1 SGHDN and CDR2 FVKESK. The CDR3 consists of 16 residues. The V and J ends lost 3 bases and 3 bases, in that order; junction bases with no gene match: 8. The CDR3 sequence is CASSQGLSVLYNEQFF. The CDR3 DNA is TGTGCCAGCAGCCAGGGACTATCAGTCCTCTACAATGAGCAGTTCTTC.

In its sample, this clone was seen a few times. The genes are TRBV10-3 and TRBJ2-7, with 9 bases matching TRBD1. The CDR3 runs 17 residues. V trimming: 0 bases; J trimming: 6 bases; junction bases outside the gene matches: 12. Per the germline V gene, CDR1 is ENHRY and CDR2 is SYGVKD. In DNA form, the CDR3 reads TGTGCCATCAGTGAGTCGATTCCGGGACAGGGACGGTTCGAGCAGTACTTC. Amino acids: CAISESIPGQGRFEQYF.

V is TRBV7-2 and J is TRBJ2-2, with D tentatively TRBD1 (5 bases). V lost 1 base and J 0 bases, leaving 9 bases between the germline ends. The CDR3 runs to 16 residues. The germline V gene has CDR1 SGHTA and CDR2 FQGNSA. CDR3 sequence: CASSLGRQTNTGELFF. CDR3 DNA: TGTGCCAGCAGCTTAGGACGACAGACGAACACCGGGGAGCTGTTTTTT.

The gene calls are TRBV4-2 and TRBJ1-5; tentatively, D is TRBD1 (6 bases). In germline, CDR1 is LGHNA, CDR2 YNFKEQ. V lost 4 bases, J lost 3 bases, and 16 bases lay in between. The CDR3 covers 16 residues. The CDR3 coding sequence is TGTGCCAGCAGCCCCGTTGGGGGCTCTTACAATCAGCCCCAGCATTTT. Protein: CASSPVGGSYNQPQHF.

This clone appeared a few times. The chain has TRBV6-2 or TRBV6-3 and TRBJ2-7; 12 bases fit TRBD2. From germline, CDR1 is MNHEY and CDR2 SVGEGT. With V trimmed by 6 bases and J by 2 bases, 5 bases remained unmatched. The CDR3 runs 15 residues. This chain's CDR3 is CASSIGTSGPYEQYF. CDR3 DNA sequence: TGTGCCAGCAGCATCGGGACTAGCGGGCCCTACGAGCAGTACTTC.

The CDR3 sequence: CASSETGEGGQPQHF. Here the CDR3 DNA reads TGCGCCAGCAGCGAGACAGGGGAAGGAGGTCAGCCCCAGCATTTT. The chain has TRBV5-1 and TRBJ1-5; 8 bases match TRBD1. Germline V gene sequence: CDR1 SGHRS, CDR2 YFSETQ. This CDR3 spans 15 amino acids. J lost 6 bases, V lost 4 bases, and 9 bases had no gene match.

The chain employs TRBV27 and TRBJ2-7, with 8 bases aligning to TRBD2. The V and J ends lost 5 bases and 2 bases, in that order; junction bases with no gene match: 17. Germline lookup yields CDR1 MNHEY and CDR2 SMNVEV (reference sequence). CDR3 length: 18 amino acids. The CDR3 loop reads CASSPYLGPGGGAYEQYF. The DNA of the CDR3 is TGTGCCAGCAGTCCTTATCTTGGCCCGGGGGGGGGAGCCTACGAGCAGTACTTC.

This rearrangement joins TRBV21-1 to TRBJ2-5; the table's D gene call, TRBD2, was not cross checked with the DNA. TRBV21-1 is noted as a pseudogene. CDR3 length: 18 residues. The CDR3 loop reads CASSKLGLAGVFQETQYF. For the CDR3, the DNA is TGTGCCAGCAGCAAATTGGGACTAGCGGGAGTGTTTCAAGAGACCCAGTACTTC.

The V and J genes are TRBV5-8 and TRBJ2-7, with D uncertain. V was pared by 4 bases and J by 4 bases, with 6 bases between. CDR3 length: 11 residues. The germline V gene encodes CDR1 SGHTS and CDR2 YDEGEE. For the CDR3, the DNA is TGTGCCAGCAGCCAATTGTACGAGCAGTACTTC. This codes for CASSQLYEQYF.

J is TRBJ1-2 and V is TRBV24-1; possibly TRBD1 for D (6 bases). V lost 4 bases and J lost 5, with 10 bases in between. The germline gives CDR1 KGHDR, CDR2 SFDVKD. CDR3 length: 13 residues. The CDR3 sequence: CATSDPDRYGYTF. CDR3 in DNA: TGTGCCACCAGTGACCCGGACAGATATGGCTACACCTTC.

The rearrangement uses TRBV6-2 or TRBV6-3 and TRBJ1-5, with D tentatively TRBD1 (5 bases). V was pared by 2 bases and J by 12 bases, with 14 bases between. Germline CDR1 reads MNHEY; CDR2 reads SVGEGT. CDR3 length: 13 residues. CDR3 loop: CASSYPSGDHQHF. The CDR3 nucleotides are TGTGCCAGCAGTTACCCGTCGGGGGATCACCAGCATTTT.

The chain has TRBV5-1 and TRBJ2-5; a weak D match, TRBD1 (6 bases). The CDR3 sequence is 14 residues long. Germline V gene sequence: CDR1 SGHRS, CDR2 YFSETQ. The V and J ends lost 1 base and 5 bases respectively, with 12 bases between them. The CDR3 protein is CASSLNLQGETQYF. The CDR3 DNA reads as TGCGCCAGCAGCTTGAATCTCCAGGGGGAGACCCAGTACTTC.

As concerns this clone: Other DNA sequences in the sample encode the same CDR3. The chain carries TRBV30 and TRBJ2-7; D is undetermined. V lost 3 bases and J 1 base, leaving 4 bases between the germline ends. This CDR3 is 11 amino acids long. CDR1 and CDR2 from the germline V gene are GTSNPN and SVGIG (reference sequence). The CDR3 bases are TGTGCCTGGAGCCTATCCTACGAGCAGTACTTC. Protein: CAWSLSYEQYF. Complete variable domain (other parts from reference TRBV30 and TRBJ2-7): SQTIHQWPATLVQPVGSPLSLECTVEGTSNPNLYWYRQAAGRGLQLLFYSVGIGQISSEVPQNLSASRPQDRQFILSSKKLLLSDSGFYLCAWSLSYEQYFGPGTRLTVT.

CDR3 coding DNA: TGTGCCAGCAGCTCCGCTCCACCTGGTGCAGGAACTCGGACCTACGAGCAGTACTTC. Amino acid sequence: CASSSAPPGAGTRTYEQYF. The chain links TRBV7-9 to TRBJ2-7; D gene uncertain. Germline V gene sequence: CDR1 SEHNR, CDR2 FQNEAQ (reference sequence). This CDR3 is 19 amino acids long. V was shortened by 4 bases and J by 2 bases, with 27 bases between the two germline ends.

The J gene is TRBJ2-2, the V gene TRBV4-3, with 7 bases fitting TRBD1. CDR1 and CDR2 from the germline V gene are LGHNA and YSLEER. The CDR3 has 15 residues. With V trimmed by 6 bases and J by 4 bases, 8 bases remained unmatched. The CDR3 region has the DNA TGCGCCAGCAGACCCACTACAGGGGCCACCGGGGAGCTGTTTTTT. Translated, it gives CASRPTTGATGELFF.

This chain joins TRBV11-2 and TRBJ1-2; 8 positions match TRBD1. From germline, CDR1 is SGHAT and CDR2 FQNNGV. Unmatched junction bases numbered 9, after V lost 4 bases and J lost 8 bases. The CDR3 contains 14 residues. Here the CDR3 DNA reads TGTGCCAGCAGCTCCACAGGGGGGTCGGTCGGCTACACCTTC. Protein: CASSSTGGSVGYTF.

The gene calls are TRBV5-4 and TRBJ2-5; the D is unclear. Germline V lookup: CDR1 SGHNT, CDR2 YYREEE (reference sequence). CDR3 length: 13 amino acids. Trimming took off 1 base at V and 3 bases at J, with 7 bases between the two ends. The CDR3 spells CASSLNQKETQYF. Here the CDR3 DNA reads TGTGCCAGCAGCTTGAATCAGAAAGAGACCCAGTACTTC.

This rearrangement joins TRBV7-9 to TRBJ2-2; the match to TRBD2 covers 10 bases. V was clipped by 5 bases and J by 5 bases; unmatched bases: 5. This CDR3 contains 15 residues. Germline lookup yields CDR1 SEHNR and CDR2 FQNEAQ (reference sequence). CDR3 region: CASSPGTSETGELFF. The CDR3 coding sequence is TGTGCCAGCAGCCCCGGGACTAGCGAGACCGGGGAGCTGTTTTTT.

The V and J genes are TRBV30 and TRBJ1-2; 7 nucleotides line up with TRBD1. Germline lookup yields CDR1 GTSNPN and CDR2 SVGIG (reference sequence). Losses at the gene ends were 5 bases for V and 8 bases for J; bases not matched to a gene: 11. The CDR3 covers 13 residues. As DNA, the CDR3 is TGTGCCTGGGAGAGACAGGGAAGGAAGGGCTACACCTTC. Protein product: CAWERQGRKGYTF.

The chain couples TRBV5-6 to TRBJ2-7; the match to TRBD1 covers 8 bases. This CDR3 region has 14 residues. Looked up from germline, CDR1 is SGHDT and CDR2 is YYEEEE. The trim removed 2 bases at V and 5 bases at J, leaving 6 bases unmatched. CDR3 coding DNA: TGTGCCAGCAGCTTTCGGACAGGGTTCGACGAGCAGTACTTC. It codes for CASSFRTGFDEQYF.

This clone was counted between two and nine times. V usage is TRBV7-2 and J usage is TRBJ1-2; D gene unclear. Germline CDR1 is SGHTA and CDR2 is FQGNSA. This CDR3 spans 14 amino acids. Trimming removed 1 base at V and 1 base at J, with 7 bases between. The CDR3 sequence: CASSLGTSNYGYTF. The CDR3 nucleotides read TGTGCCAGCAGCTTAGGGACTAGTAACTATGGCTACACCTTC.

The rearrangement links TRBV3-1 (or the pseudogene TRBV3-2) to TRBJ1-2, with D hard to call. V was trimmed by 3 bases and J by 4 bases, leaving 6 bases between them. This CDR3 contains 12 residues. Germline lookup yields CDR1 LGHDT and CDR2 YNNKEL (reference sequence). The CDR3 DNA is TGTGCCAGCAGCCAGAGGTCCTATGGCTACACCTTC. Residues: CASSQRSYGYTF.

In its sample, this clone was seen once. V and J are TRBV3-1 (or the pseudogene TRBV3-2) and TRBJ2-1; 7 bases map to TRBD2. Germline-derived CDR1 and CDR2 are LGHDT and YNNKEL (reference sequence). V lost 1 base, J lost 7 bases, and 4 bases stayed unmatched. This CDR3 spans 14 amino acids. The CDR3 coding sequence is TGTGCCAGCAGCCAAGCTAGCGGTCGGAATGAGCAGTTCTTC. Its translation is CASSQASGRNEQFF.

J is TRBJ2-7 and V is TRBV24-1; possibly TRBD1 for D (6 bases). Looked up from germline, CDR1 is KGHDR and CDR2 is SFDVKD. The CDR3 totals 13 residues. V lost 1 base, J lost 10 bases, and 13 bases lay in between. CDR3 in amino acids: CATSDFRGGGQYF. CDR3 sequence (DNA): TGTGCCACCAGTGATTTCAGGGGTGGAGGACAGTACTTC.